This TCR beta chain was identified in a study of shared clonotypes between healthy human individuals. Study-wide points: The sampled material consisted only of blood, and tissue repertoires are likely to differ. A generally larger estimated richness was seen in naive subsets than in memory subsets. The study found lower generation probabilities in non-shared clonotypes than in those shared by all four donors.

CD45RO-negative CD8 cells positively selected for CCR7 made up the naive population, which excluded terminally differentiated effector memory CD45RA+ cells. Turning to this clone: Its antigen remains unidentified.

Repertoires were generated with immunoSEQ multiplex PCR, while TCRdb's copy carries only in-frame clones and drops some. The sample records more than 2 million clones, less than 95% being singletons. The source is a man between 18 and 35 years old in good health. Sequences were obtained from naive CD8+ T cells sorted from blood.

The CDR3 spells CASSFTVSYEQYF. The DNA for the CDR3 is TGTGCCAGCAGCTTCACGGTTTCCTACGAGCAGTACTTC. V gene TRBV5-6 combines with J gene TRBJ2-7; D is uncertain. CDR1 is SGHDT and CDR2 is YYEEEE in the germline V gene. V was pared by 2 bases and J by 1 base, with 7 bases between. This CDR3 spans 13 amino acids.